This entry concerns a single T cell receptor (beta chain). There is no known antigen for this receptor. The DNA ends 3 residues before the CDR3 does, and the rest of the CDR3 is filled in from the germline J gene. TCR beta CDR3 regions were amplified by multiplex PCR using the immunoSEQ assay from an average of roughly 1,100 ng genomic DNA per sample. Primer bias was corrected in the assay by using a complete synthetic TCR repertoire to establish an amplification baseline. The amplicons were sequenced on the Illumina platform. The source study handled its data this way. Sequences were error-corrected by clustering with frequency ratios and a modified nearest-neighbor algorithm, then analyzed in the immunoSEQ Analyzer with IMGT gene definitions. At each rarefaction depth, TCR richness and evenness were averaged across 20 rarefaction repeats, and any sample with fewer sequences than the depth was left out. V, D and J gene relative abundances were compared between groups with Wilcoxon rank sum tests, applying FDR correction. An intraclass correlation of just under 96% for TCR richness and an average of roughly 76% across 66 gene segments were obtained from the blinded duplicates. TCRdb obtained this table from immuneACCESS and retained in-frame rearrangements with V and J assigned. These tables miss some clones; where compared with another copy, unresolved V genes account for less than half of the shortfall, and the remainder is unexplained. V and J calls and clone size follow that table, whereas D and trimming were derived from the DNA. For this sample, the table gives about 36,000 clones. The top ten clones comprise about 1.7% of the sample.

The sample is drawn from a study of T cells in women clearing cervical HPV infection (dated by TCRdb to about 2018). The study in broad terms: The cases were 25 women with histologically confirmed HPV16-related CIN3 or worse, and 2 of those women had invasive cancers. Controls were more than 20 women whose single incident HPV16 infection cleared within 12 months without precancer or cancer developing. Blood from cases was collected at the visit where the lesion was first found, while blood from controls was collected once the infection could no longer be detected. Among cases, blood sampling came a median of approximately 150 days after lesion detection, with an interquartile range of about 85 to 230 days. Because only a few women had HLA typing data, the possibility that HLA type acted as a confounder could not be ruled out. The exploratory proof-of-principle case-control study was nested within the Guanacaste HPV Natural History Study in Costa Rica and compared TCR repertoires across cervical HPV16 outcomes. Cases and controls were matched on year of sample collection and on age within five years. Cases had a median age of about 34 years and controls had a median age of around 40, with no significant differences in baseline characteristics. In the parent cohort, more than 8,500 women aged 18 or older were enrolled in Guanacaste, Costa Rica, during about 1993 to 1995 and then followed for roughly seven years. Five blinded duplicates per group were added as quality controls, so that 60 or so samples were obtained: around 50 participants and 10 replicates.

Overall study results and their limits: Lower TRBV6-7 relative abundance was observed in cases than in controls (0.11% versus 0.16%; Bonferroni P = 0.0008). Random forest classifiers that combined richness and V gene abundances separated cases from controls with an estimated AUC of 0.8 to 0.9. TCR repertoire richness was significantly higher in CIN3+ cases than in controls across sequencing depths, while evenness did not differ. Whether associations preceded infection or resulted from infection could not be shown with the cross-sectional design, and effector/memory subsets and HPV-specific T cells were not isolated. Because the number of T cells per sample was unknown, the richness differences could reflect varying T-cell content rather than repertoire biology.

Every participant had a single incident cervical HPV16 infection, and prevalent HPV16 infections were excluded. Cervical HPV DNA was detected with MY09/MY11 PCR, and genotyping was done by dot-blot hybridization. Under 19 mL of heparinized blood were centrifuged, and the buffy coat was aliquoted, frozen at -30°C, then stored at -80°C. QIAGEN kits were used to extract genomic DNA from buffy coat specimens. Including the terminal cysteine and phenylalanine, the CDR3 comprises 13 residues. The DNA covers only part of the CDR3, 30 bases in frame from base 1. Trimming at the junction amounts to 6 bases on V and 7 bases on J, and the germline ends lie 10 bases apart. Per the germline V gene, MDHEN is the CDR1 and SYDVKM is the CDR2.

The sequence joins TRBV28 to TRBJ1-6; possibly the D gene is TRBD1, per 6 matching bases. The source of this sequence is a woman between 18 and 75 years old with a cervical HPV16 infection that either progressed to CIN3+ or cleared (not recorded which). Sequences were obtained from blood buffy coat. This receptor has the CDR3 CASRTTGNSPLHF. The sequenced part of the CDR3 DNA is TGTGCCAGCAGAACAACAGGGAATTCACCC.